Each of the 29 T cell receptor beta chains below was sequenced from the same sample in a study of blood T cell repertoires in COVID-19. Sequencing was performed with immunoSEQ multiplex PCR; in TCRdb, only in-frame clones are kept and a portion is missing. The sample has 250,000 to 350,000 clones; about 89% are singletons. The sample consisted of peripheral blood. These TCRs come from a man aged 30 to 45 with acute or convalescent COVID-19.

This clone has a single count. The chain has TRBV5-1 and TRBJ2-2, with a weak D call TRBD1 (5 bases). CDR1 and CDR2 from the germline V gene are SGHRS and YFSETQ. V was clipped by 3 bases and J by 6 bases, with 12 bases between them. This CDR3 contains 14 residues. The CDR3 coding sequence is TGCGCCAGCAGCTGGAAGGGGCTGGCCGGGGAGCTGTTTTTT. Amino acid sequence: CASSWKGLAGELFF.

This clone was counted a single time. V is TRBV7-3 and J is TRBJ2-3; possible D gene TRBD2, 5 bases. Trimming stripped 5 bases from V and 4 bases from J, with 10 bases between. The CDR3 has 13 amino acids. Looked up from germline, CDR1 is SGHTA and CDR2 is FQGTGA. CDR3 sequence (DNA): TGTGCCAGCAGCGCAACTAGGGCAGATACGCAGTATTTT. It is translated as CASSATRADTQYF.

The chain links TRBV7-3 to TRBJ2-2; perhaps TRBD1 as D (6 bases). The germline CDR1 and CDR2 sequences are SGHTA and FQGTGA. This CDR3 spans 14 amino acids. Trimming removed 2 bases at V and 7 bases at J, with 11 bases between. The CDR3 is CASSLDRSGGELFF. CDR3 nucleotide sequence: TGTGCCAGCAGCTTAGACAGGAGCGGCGGGGAGCTGTTTTTT.

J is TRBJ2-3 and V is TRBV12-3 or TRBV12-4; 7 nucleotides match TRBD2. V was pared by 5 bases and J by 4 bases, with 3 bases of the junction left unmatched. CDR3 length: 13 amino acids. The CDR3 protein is CASSTRGADTQYF. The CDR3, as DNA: TGTGCCAGCAGTACACGGGGGGCAGATACGCAGTATTTT.

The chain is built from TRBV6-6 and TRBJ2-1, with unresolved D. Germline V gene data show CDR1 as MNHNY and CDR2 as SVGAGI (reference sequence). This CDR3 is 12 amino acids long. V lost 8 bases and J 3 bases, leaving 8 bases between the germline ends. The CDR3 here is CASGQLYNEQFF. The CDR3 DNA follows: TGTGCCAGCGGGCAGCTCTACAATGAGCAGTTCTTC.

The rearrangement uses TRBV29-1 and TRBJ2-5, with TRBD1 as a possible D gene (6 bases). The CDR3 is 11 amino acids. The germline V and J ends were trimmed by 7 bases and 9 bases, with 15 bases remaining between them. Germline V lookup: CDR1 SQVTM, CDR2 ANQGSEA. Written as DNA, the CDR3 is TGCAGCGCTAATCCCAGGGGAGCCCAGTACTTC. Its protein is CSANPRGAQYF.

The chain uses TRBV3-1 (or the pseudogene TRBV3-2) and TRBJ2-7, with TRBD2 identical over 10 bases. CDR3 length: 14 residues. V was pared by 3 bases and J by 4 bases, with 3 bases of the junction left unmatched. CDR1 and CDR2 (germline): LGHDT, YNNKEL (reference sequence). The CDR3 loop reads CASSHTSGTYEQYF. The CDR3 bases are TGTGCCAGCAGCCATACTAGCGGGACTTACGAGCAGTACTTC.

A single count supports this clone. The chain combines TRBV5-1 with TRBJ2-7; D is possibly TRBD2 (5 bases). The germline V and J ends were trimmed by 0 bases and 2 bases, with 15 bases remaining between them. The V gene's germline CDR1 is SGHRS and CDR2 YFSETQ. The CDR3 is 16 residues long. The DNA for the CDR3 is TGCGCCAGCAGCTTGGCGGTAGTAGCGACAACCTACGAGCAGTACTTC. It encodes CASSLAVVATTYEQYF.

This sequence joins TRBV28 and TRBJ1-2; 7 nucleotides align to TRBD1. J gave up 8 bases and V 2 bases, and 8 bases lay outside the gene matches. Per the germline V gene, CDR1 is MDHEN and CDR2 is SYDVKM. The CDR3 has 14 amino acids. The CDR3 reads CASSLPGTEGGYTF. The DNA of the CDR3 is TGTGCCAGCAGTTTACCGGGGACAGAGGGAGGCTACACCTTC.

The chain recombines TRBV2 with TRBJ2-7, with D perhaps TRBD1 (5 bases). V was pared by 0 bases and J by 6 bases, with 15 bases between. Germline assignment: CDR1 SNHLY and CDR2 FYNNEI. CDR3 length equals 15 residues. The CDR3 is CASSEATASSLEQYF. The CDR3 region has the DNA TGTGCCAGCAGTGAAGCGACAGCATCGTCTCTCGAGCAGTACTTC.

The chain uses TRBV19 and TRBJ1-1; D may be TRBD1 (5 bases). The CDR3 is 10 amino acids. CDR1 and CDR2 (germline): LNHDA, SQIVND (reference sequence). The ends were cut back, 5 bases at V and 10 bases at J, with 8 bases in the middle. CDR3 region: CASSSGGAFF. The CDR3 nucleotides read TGTGCCAGTAGTTCCGGGGGAGCTTTCTTT.

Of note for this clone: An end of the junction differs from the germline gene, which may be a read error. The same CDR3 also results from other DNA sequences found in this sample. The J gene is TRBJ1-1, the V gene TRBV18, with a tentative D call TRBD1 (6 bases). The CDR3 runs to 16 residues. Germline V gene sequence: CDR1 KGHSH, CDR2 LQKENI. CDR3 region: CASSPQLGARATEAFF. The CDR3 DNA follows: TGTGCCAGCTCGCCACAGCTGGGGGCAAGGGCCACTGAAGCTTTCTTT.

The CDR3 DNA reads TGCGCCAGCAGCTTGGTAGGGGCGCAGGGTGAAAAACTGTTTTTT. Translation: CASSLVGAQGEKLFF. The rearrangement joins TRBV5-1 to TRBJ1-4; tentatively, D is TRBD1 (5 bases). V was shortened by 0 bases and J by 7 bases, with 13 bases between the two germline ends. Germline CDR1 SGHRS, CDR2 YFSETQ. The CDR3 runs 15 residues.

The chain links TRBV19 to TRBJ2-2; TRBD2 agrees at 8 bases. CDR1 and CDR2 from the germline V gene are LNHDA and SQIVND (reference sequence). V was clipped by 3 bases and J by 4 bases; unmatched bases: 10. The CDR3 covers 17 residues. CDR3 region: CASSIRGAGVVTGELFF. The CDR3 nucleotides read TGTGCCAGTAGTATCCGAGGAGCGGGAGTGGTCACCGGGGAGCTGTTTTTT.

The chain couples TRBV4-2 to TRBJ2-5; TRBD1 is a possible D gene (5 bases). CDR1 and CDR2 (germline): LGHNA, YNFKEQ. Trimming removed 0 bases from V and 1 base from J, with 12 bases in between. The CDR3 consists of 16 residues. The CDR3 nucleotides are TGTGCCAGCAGCCAAGATTTAATAGGGGCCCAAGAGACCCAGTACTTC. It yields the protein CASSQDLIGAQETQYF.

The CDR3 here is CASRLNPTVNTEAFF. CDR3 nucleotide sequence: TGTGCCAGCAGATTAAATCCCACAGTTAACACTGAAGCTTTCTTT. The chain recombines TRBV6-4 with TRBJ1-1; D not resolved. The CDR3 has 15 residues. The germline V and J ends were trimmed by 6 bases and 2 bases, with 16 bases remaining between them. Germline CDR1 MRHNA, CDR2 SNTAGT.

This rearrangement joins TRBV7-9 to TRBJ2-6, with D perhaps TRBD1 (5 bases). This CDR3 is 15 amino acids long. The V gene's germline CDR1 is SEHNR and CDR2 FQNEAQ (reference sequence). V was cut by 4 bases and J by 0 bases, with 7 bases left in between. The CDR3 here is CASSSDSSGANVLTF. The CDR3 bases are TGTGCCAGCAGCTCTGACAGCTCTGGGGCCAACGTCCTGACTTTC.

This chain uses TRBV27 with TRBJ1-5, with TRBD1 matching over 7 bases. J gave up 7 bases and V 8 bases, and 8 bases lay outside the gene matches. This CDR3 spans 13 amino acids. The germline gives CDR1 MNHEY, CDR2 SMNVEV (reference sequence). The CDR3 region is CASSTGREQPQHF. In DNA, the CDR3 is TGTGCCAGCTCGACAGGGCGAGAGCAGCCCCAGCATTTT.

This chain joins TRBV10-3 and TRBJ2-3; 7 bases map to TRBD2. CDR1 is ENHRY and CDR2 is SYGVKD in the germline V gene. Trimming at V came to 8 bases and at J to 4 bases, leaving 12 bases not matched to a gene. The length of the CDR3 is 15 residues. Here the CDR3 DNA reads TGTGCCATCGCCTCCGCCAGTGGGAGGGCAGATACGCAGTATTTT. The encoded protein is CAIASASGRADTQYF.

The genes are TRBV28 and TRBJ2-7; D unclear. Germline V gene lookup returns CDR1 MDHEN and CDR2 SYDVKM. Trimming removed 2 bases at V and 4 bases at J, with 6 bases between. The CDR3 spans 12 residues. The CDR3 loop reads CASSLPGYEQYF. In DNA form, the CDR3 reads TGTGCCAGCAGTTTACCAGGATACGAGCAGTACTTC.

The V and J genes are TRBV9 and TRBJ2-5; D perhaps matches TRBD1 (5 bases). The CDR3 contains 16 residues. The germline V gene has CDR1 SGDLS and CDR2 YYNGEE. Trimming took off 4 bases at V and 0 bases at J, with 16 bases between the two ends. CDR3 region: CASSPSPRGYQETQYF. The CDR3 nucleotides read TGTGCCAGCAGCCCCTCTCCAAGGGGCTACCAAGAGACCCAGTACTTC.

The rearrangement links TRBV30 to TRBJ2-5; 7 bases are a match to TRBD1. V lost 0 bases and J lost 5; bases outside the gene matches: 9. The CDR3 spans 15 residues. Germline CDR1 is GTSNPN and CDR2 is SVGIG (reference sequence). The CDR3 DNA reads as TGTGCCTGGAGTGTAGGAGCAGGGGGATTTGAGACCCAGTACTTC. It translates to CAWSVGAGGFETQYF.

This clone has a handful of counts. The DNA for the CDR3 is TGTGCCAGTAGTTGGACAGGGGGGTTGCTAGCCCAGCATTTT. This codes for CASSWTGGLLAQHF. The chain carries TRBV19 and TRBJ1-5, with TRBD1 identical over 10 bases. Germline V gene data show CDR1 as LNHDA and CDR2 as SQIVND (reference sequence). The CDR3 totals 14 residues. V lost 5 bases to trimming and J lost 11 bases; unmatched junction nucleotides: 9.

In nucleotides, the CDR3 is TGTGCCAGCAGCTCCTCGAGCGGGATAACCGGGGAGCTGTTTTTT. Residues: CASSSSSGITGELFF. The chain joins TRBV7-3 to TRBJ2-2; 7 nucleotides align to TRBD2. The V and J ends lost 4 bases and 5 bases, in that order; junction bases with no gene match: 7. Per germline, CDR1 SGHTA and CDR2 FQGTGA. CDR3 length equals 15 residues.

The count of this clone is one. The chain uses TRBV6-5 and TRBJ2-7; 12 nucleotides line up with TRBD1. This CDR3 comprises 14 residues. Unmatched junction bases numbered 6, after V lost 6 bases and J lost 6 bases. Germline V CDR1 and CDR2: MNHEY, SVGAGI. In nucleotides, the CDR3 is TGTGCCAGCAGCACCGGGACAGGGGGCTCCGAGCAGTACTTC. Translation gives CASSTGTGGSEQYF.

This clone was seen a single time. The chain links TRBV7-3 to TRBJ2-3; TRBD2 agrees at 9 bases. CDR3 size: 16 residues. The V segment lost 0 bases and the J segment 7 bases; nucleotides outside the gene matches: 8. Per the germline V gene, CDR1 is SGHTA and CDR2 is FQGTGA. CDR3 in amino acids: CASSLTGIAGANTQYF. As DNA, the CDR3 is TGTGCCAGCAGCTTAACGGGGATAGCGGGAGCTAATACGCAGTATTTT.

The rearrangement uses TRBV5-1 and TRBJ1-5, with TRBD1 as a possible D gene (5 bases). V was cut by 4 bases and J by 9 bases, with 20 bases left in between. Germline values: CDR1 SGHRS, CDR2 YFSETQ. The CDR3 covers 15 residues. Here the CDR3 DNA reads TGCGCCAGCAGCCTGGACGGGACTCCCCAATGGCCCCAGCATTTT. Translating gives CASSLDGTPQWPQHF.

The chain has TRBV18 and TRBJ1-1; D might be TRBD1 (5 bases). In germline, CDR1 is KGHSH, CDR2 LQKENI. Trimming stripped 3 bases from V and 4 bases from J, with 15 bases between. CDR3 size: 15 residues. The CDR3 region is CASSPIQGEGTEAFF. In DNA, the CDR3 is TGTGCCAGCTCACCCATCCAGGGTGAAGGCACTGAAGCTTTCTTT.

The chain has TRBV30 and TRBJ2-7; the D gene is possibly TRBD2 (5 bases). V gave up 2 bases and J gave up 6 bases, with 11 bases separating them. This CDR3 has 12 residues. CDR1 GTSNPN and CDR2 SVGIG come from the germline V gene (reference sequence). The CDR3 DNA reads TGTGCCTGGAGTATCCGGGGAAGCGAGCAGTACTTC. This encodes CAWSIRGSEQYF. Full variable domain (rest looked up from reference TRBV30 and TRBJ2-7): SQTIHQWPATLVQPVGSPLSLECTVEGTSNPNLYWYRQAAGRGLQLLFYSVGIGQISSEVPQNLSASRPQDRQFILSSKKLLLSDSGFYLCAWSIRGSEQYFGPGTRLTVT.